The source of this TCR beta chain is a study of blood T cell repertoires in COVID-19. The overall study: T cells, B-cell-depleted T cells, or PBMCs provided the cDNA or gDNA that served as material.

Libraries were prepared by immunoSEQ multiplex PCR; TCRdb keeps only in-frame clonotypes and omits some of them. Among some 120,000 clones, about nine tenths were seen once, and the ten largest hold less than 2%. V lost 6 bases, J lost 5 bases, and 13 bases lay in between. The CDR3 sequence is 13 residues long. Germline CDR1 and CDR2: MNHEY and SVGEGT. The clonotype originates from a human donor with active COVID-19. The donor label of this sample is uncertain. The sequenced sample was peripheral blood. This sequence joins TRBV6-2 or TRBV6-3 and TRBJ1-2, with a weak D call TRBD1 (6 bases). CDR3 loop: CASSDTGSYGYTF. The DNA for the CDR3 is TGTGCCAGCAGCGACACAGGGTCTTATGGCTACACCTTC.